This paragraph covers one T cell receptor beta chain sequence. Antigen unknown. For TCRbeta, the library was prepared with unique molecular identifiers. TCRdb independently ran MiXCR on the PCR reads; one entry per CDR3 protein. The profile shows fewer than 700,000 distinct CDR3 sequences, over 10% of them singletons. The record originates from a study of T-cell reconstitution after alpha-beta-depleted transplantation in children. Study outcomes and limitations: One year after transplant, T-cell counts and diversity came mostly from newly produced T cells. For some patients, TCRbeta diversity was high at day 60 because of recipient T cells and thymic progenitors that survived.

The V end was cut by 3 bases, the J end by 1 base, with 14 bases between. The CDR3 loop spans 16 amino acids. The germline V gene has CDR1 SGHKS and CDR2 YYEKEE (reference sequence). The specimen comprised PBMCs, mostly from graft donor cells, sampled 360 days after TCRalphabeta/CD19-depleted stem cell transplant. The TCR comes from a male patient under 18 who had a stem cell transplant for acute myeloid leukemia, so the T cells may come from the graft donor. The chain uses TRBV5-5 and TRBJ1-5; possibly TRBD1 for D (6 bases). The CDR3 is CASSSGQGTSNQPQHF. The CDR3 nucleotides read TGTGCCAGCAGCTCTGGGCAGGGGACAAGCAATCAGCCCCAGCATTTT.